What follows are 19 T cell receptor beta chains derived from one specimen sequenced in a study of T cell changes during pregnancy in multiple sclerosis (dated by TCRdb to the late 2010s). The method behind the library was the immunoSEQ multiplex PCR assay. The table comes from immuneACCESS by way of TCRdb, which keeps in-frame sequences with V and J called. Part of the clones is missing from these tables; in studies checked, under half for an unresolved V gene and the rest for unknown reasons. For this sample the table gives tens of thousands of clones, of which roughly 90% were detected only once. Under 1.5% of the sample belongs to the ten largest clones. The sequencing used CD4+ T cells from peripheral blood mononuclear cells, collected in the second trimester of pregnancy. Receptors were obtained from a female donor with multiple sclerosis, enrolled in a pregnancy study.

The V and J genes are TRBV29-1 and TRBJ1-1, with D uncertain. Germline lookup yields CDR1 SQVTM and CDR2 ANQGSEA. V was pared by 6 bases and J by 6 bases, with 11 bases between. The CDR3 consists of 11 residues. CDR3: CSVSEGSEAFF. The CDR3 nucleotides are TGCAGCGTCTCTGAGGGATCTGAAGCTTTCTTT.

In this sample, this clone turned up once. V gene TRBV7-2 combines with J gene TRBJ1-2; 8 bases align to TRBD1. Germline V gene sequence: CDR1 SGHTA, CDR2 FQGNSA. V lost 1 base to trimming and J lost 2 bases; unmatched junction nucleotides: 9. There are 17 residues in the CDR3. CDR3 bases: TGTGCCAGCAGCTTAGGGGCCAGGGGGCTTCTAAACTATGGCTACACCTTC. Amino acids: CASSLGARGLLNYGYTF.

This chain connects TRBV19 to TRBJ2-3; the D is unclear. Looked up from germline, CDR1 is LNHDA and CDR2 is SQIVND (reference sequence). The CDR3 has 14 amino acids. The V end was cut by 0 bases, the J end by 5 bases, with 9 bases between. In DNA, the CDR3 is TGTGCCAGTAGTATAGATCTGGCTGGAGATACGCAGTATTTT. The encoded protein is CASSIDLAGDTQYF.

The CDR3, as DNA: TGTGCCAGCAGTGCTATTTCCCACAATGAGCAGTTCTTC. Translating it yields CASSAISHNEQFF. The chain uses TRBV2 and TRBJ2-1; D not resolved. This CDR3 comprises 13 residues. V lost 4 bases to trimming and J lost 5 bases, with 9 bases between them. CDR1 is SNHLY, CDR2 FYNNEI, per germline.

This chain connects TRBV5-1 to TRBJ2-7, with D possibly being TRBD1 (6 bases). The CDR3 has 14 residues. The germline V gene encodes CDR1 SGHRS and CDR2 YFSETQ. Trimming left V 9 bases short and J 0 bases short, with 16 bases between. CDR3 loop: CAIGYRDISYEQYF. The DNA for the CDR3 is TGCGCCATTGGGTACAGGGACATCTCCTACGAGCAGTACTTC.

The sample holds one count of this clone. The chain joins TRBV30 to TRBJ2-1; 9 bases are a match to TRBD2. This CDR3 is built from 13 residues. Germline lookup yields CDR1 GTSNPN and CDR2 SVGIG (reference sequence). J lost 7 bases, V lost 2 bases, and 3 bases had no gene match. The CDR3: CAWSRLAGNEQFF. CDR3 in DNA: TGTGCCTGGAGTAGGCTAGCGGGGAATGAGCAGTTCTTC.

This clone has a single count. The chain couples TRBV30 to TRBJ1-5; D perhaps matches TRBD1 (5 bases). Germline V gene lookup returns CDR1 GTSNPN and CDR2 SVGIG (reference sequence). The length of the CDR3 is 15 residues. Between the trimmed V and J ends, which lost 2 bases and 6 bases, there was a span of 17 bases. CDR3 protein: CAWSWASNRGQPQHF. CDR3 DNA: TGTGCCTGGAGTTGGGCCAGTAATAGGGGTCAGCCCCAGCATTTT.

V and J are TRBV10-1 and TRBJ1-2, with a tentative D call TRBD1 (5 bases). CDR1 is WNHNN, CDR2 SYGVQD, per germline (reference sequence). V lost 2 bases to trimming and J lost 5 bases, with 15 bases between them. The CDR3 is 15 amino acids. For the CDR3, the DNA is TGCGCCAGCAGTGAGAGGGGCAAGCTTTATTATGGCTACACCTTC. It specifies CASSERGKLYYGYTF.

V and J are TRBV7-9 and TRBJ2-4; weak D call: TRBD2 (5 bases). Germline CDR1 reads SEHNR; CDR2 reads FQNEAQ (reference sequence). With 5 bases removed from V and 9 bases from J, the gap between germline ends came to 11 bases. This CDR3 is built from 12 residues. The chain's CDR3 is CASSPDGGIQYF. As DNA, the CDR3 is TGTGCCAGCAGCCCGGACGGAGGCATTCAGTACTTC. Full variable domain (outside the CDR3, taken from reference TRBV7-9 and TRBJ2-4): DTGVSQNPRHKITKRGQNVTFRCDPISEHNRLYWYRQTLGQGPEFLTYFQNEAQLEKSRLLSDRFSAERPKGSFSTLEIQRTEQGDSAMYLCASSPDGGIQYFGAGTRLSVL.

The CDR3 DNA follows: TGTGCCAGCAGTGAAGTTGGTGGAGGGTTTGAGCCCCAGCATTTT. Translation gives CASSEVGGGFEPQHF. The gene calls are TRBV6-1 and TRBJ1-5; D call uncertain. CDR1 and CDR2 from the germline V gene are MNHNS and SASEGT. This CDR3 is 15 amino acids long. V was pared by 1 base and J by 8 bases, with 15 bases between.

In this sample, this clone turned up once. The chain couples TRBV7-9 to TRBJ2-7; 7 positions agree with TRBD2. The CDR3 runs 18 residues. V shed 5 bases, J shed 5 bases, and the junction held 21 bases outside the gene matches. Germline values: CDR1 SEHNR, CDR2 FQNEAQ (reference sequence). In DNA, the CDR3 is TGTGCCAGCAGCCCCCGGGGGGACCTACTAACGGGAGATGACGAGCAGTACTTC. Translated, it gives CASSPRGDLLTGDDEQYF.

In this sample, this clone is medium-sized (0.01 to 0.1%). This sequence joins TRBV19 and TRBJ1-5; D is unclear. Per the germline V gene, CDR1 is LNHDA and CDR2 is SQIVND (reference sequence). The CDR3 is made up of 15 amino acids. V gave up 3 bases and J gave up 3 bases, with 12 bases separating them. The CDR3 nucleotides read TGTGCCAGTAGTATGTCAAACAGATACAATCAGCCCCAGCATTTT. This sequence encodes CASSMSNRYNQPQHF.

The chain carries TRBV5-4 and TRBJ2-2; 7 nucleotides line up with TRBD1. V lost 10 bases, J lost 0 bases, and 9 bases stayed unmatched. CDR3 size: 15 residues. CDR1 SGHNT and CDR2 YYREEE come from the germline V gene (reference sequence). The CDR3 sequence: CAGGQSNANTGELFF. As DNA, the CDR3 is TGTGCCGGGGGACAGTCTAACGCGAACACCGGGGAGCTGTTTTTT.

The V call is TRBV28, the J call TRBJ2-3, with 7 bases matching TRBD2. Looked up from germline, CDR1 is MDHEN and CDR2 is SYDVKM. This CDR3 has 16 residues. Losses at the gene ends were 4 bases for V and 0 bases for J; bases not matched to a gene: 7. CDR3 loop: CASSSPAGLSTDTQYF. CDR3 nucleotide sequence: TGTGCCAGCAGTTCACCAGCGGGACTAAGCACAGATACGCAGTATTTT.

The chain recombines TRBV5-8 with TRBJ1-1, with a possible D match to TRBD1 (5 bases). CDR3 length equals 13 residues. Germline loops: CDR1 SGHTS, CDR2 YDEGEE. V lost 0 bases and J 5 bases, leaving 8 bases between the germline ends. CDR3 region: CASSLVRGTEAFF. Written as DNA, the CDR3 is TGTGCCAGCAGCTTGGTCCGGGGGACTGAAGCTTTCTTT. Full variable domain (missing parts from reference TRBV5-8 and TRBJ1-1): EAGVTQSPTHLIKTRGQQATLRCSPISGHTSVYWYQQALGLGLQFLLWYDEGEERNRGNFPPRFSGRQFPNYSSELNVNALELEDSALYLCASSLVRGTEAFFGQGTRLTVV.

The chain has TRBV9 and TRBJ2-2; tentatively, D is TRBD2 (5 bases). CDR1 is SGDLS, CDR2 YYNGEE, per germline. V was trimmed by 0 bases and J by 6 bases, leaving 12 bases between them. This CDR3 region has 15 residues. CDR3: CASSVAPTRAGELFF. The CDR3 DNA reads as TGTGCCAGCAGCGTAGCCCCCACTAGGGCCGGGGAGCTGTTTTTT.

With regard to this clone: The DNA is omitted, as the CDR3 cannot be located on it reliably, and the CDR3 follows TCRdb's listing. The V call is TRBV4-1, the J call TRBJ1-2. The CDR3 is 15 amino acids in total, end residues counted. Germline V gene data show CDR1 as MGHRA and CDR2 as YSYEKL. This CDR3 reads CASSQFFGGMVGYTF.

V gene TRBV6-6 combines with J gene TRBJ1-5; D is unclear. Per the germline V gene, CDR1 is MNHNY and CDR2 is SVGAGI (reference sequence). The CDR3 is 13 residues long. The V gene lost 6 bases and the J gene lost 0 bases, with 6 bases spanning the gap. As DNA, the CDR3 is TGTGCCAGCAGATCCCATAGCAATCAGCCCCAGCATTTT. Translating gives CASRSHSNQPQHF.

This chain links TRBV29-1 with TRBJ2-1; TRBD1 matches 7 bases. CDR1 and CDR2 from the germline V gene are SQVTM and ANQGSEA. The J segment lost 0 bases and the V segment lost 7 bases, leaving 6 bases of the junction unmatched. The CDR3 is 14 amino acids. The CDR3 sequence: CSAKGQSSYNEQFF. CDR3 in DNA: TGCAGCGCTAAGGGACAGAGCTCCTACAATGAGCAGTTCTTC.